These T cell receptor beta chains were read from a single sample in a study of T cells in Graves' hyperthyroidism and ophthalmopathy. TCRdb reanalysed the multiplex PCR reads using MiXCR and keeps one entry per CDR3 protein. Of about 250,000 distinct CDR3 sequences listed, approximately 25% are singletons. Sequenced input: blood. The source of these receptors is a woman aged 40 to 50 with Graves' ophthalmopathy. Each CDR3 is given with its conserved first and last residue. Each record gives: clone size, D gene, J gene, V gene, CDR3 DNA, CDR3 protein. The D gene is left open where the match is weak. A clone size is listed for some rows: how often the clone was seen (once, few, many), or a class if it is expanded.

NA | TRBD2 | TRBJ2-5 | TRBV20-1 | TGCAGTGTCCCCGGACTAGCCTCCCAGATCCAGTACTTC | CSVPGLASQIQYF
few | NA | TRBJ2-7 | TRBV5-1 | TGCGCCAGCAGCCTAACCCCTGGGCCCTCCTACGAGCAGTACTTC | CASSLTPGPSYEQYF
many | TRBD2 | TRBJ2-5 | TRBV6-1 | TGTGCCAGCAGCGATAGTCCGGGGGGGGGGGAGACCCAGTACTTC | CASSDSPGGGETQYF
many | NA | TRBJ2-6 | TRBV5-1 | TGCGCCAGCAGTCCGGCCGAGGGAGCTGGGGCCAACGTCCTGACTTTC | CASSPAEGAGANVLTF
many | NA | TRBJ2-6 | TRBV12-3/TRBV12-4 | TGTGCCAGCAGTTTAGGTACCGCTTCTGGGGCCAACGTCCTGACTTTC | CASSLGTASGANVLTF
NA | NA | TRBJ1-1 | TRBV30 | TGTGCCTGGGGGACGGATGAGAACACTGAAGCTTTCTTT | CAWGTDENTEAFF
many | NA | TRBJ2-7 | TRBV28 | TGTGCCAGCAGTTCAAACAAATTGGGACATGCATACTACGAGCAGTACTTC | CASSSNKLGHAYYEQYF
NA | TRBD1 | TRBJ2-5 | TRBV28 | TGTGCCAGTTTAGGGGGCCGGGAGACCCAGTACTTC | CASLGGRETQYF
NA | TRBD1 | TRBJ2-5 | TRBV24-1 | TGTGCCACCAAATACAGGGACAGCCAAGAGACCCAGTACTTC | CATKYRDSQETQYF
many | NA | TRBJ1-2 | TRBV25-1 | TGTGCCAGCAGTCCTCCGGGGGTGGCCCTTAACTATGGCTACACCTTC | CASSPPGVALNYGYTF
NA | NA | TRBJ1-1 | TRBV19 | TGTGCCAGTAGTACCGCAGGGGCGAACACTGAAGCTTTCTTT | CASSTAGANTEAFF
many | TRBD1 | TRBJ1-1 | TRBV20-1 | TGCAGTGCTAGGGCGGGACAGGGAAACACTGAAGCTTTCTTT | CSARAGQGNTEAFF
many | NA | TRBJ2-7 | TRBV5-1 | TGCGCCAGCAGCTTGGCGCAGGCCATAGCCTACGAGCAGTACTTC | CASSLAQAIAYEQYF
few | TRBD1 | TRBJ1-2 | TRBV27 | TGTGCCAGCGGGGGACAGGGACCCGATGGCTACACCTTC | CASGGQGPDGYTF
few | NA | TRBJ2-7 | TRBV6-2/TRBV6-3 | TGTGCCAGCCACGAGGGGAACGAGCAGTACTTC | CASHEGNEQYF
many | NA | TRBJ2-5 | TRBV10-3 | TGTGCCATCAGCGGGGACACCCAAGAGACCCAGTACTTC | CAISGDTQETQYF
NA | NA | TRBJ1-1 | TRBV7-3 | TGTGCCAGCAGCCTATTAGTTAACACTGAAGCTTTCTTT | CASSLLVNTEAFF
once | TRBD2 | TRBJ2-5 | TRBV20-1 | TGCAGTGCGAAGAGGTCTAGCGGGAGGGTACAAGAGACCCAGTACTTC | CSAKRSSGRVQETQYF
few | NA | TRBJ2-5 | TRBV6-1 | TGTGCCAGCAGTGAAGAGGCGGGACTCCAAGAGACCCAGTACTTC | CASSEEAGLQETQYF
NA | TRBD1 | TRBJ2-7 | TRBV6-1 | TGTGCCAGCAGTGAAGCGGTGACAGGGGGCTACGAGCAGTGCTTC | CASSEAVTGGYEQCF
NA | NA | TRBJ2-5 | TRBV24-1 | TGTGCCACCAGTGTAGGGGAAGAGACCCAGTACTTC | CATSVGEETQYF
many | NA | TRBJ1-6 | TRBV4-1 | TGCGCCAGCAGCCAAGTTCCCGGGTTCGACAATTCACCCCTCCACTTT | CASSQVPGFDNSPLHF
many | NA | TRBJ1-2 | TRBV11-2 | TGTGCCAGCAGCTTAGATCGCGGGGGCAGATACTATGGCTACACCTTC | CASSLDRGGRYYGYTF